A single sample is the source of the 25 T cell receptor beta chains below, sequenced in a study of vaccination effects on CD4 cells after COVID-19. These receptors have no known antigen. The method was immunoSEQ multiplex PCR; TCRdb's version includes in-frame clones alone and lacks a portion of them. The repertoire holds around 15,000 clones, with about 70% as singletons. ViraFEST expansion of antigen-specific CD4+ T cells with viral peptide pools preceded sequencing. Following culture for under 12 days, CD4+ T cells were isolated. The person was diagnosed with PCR-confirmed SARS-CoV-2 infection between March and December 2020. The participants, recipients of two vaccine doses, got either BNT162b2 or mRNA-1273. Here the sequenced sample was CD4+ T cells from PBMCs cultured with HCoV-NL63 spike peptides, taken after COVID-19 vaccination. Receptor source: a human donor who had a prior SARS-CoV-2 infection.

The chain is built from TRBV5-1 and TRBJ2-7; 8 positions agree with TRBD1. The V gene end was trimmed by 1 base and the J gene end by 6 bases; junction bases not matched to a gene: 12. Germline lookup yields CDR1 SGHRS and CDR2 YFSETQ. There are 16 residues in the CDR3. The CDR3 loop is CASSLNPMDRVAEQYF. DNA for the CDR3: TGCGCCAGCAGCTTGAACCCGATGGACAGGGTTGCCGAGCAGTACTTC.

The genes are TRBV6-2 or TRBV6-3 and TRBJ2-5, with 11 bases identical to TRBD2. Per the germline V gene, CDR1 is MNHEY and CDR2 is SVGEGT. The CDR3 loop spans 13 amino acids. The V segment lost 6 bases and the J segment 5 bases; nucleotides outside the gene matches: 2. The DNA of the CDR3 is TGTGCCAGCAGCAGGACTAGCGGGGAGACCCAGTACTTC. It yields the protein CASSRTSGETQYF.

The chain employs TRBV19 and TRBJ2-7; D is uncertain. V gave up 1 base and J gave up 0 bases, with 10 bases separating them. Germline lookup yields CDR1 LNHDA and CDR2 SQIVND (reference sequence). The CDR3 is 15 residues long. The CDR3 coding sequence is TGTGCCAGTAGTATAGGGGCGGACGCCTCCTACGAGCAGTACTTC. It translates to CASSIGADASYEQYF.

V usage is TRBV11-3 and J usage is TRBJ2-1; TRBD2 aligns across 10 bases. This CDR3 comprises 13 residues. Trimming at V came to 5 bases and at J to 15 bases, leaving 10 bases not matched to a gene. The V gene's germline CDR1 is SGHNT and CDR2 YENEEA. The DNA for the CDR3 is TGTGCCAGCAGCCCAGGACCCCTAGCGGGAGCGTTCTTC. Amino acid sequence: CASSPGPLAGAFF.

The V call is TRBV20-1, the J call TRBJ2-7; no clear D. CDR3 length equals 10 residues. V lost 0 bases, J lost 6 bases, and 3 bases lay in between. Germline V gene data show CDR1 as DFQATT and CDR2 as SNEGSKA (reference sequence). As DNA, the CDR3 is TGCAGTGCTAGAGATGGCGAGCAGTACTTC. This gives the protein CSARDGEQYF.

V is TRBV3-1 (or the pseudogene TRBV3-2) and J is TRBJ1-6, with D unresolved. Per germline, CDR1 LGHDT and CDR2 YNNKEL (reference sequence). CDR3 length: 14 amino acids. Trimming stripped 6 bases from V and 0 bases from J, with 6 bases between. The DNA for the CDR3 is TGTGCCAGCAGGGAGAGCTCCTATAATTCACCCCTCCACTTT. This translates into CASRESSYNSPLHF.

V gene TRBV12-3 or TRBV12-4 combines with J gene TRBJ2-3; no definite D call. Trimming left V 1 base short and J 5 bases short, with 4 bases between. This CDR3 is 12 amino acids long. CDR3 protein: CASSLVRDTQYF. CDR3 bases: TGTGCCAGCAGTTTAGTTAGAGATACGCAGTATTTT.

This clone was seen only once. This chain uses TRBV5-1 with TRBJ1-2; no firm D call. CDR3 size: 14 residues. Trimming cost V 0 bases and J 3 bases, with 9 bases left between them. CDR1 and CDR2 from the germline V gene are SGHRS and YFSETQ. The CDR3 protein is CASSLGVQDYGYTF. CDR3 sequence (DNA): TGCGCCAGCAGCTTGGGAGTCCAGGACTATGGCTACACCTTC.

The chain links TRBV5-1 to TRBJ2-5; unclear D gene. Germline V gene lookup returns CDR1 SGHRS and CDR2 YFSETQ. V lost 0 bases and J lost 5, with 8 bases in between. CDR3 size: 13 residues. The chain's CDR3 is CASSLVGLETQYF. CDR3 DNA: TGCGCCAGCAGCTTGGTAGGATTGGAGACCCAGTACTTC.

This clone was counted only a few times. This chain joins TRBV30 and TRBJ2-7; maybe TRBD2 (5 bases). The CDR3 sequence is 11 residues long. In germline, CDR1 is GTSNPN, CDR2 SVGIG (reference sequence). Trimming left V 3 bases short and J 7 bases short, with 10 bases between. CDR3 in amino acids: CAWSWTGEQYF. The CDR3 DNA sequence: TGTGCCTGGAGCTGGACGGGGGAGCAGTACTTC.

The V gene is TRBV5-5, the J gene TRBJ2-7; D is perhaps TRBD2 (5 bases). V dropped 4 bases and J dropped 1 base, with 15 bases sitting between them. Per the germline V gene, CDR1 is SGHKS and CDR2 is YYEKEE (reference sequence). The CDR3 loop spans 15 amino acids. Here the CDR3 DNA reads TGTGCCAGCAGCCTAGGGCCGGGGATTTCCTACGAGCAGTACTTC. Residues: CASSLGPGISYEQYF.

CDR3 coding DNA: TGCGCCAGCAAGAGCGACCCAGGGGGAGAATACGAGCAGTACTTC. It yields the protein CASKSDPGGEYEQYF. The chain has TRBV5-1 and TRBJ2-7; TRBD1 matches at 7 bases. CDR1 SGHRS and CDR2 YFSETQ come from the germline V gene. The CDR3 runs 15 residues. The trim removed 6 bases at V and 4 bases at J, leaving 13 bases unmatched.

The J gene is TRBJ1-6, the V gene TRBV4-1, with 8 bases that match TRBD1. This CDR3 contains 16 residues. In germline, CDR1 is MGHRA, CDR2 YSYEKL. The J segment lost 9 bases and the V segment lost 4 bases, leaving 11 bases of the junction unmatched. The CDR3 here is CASSLRPGQDTSPLHF. The CDR3 coding sequence is TGCGCCAGCAGCCTTCGGCCGGGACAGGATACTTCACCCCTCCACTTT.

The CDR3 is CASSPLDGVYYGNTIYF. Written as DNA, the CDR3 is TGTGCCAGTAGCCCATTAGACGGGGTTTACTATGGAAACACCATATATTTT. The genes are TRBV19 and TRBJ1-3; D not certain. The CDR3 consists of 17 residues. V was shortened by 6 bases and J by 3 bases, with 21 bases between the two germline ends. Germline lookup yields CDR1 LNHDA and CDR2 SQIVND (reference sequence).

This clone was seen only a few times. The rearrangement joins TRBV7-3 to TRBJ2-5; D is possibly TRBD1 (6 bases). CDR3 size: 15 residues. The germline V gene encodes CDR1 SGHTA and CDR2 FQGTGA. V was pared by 5 bases and J by 5 bases, with 18 bases between. CDR3: CASSPLGQLGETQYF. For the CDR3, the DNA is TGTGCCAGCAGCCCATTGGGACAACTGGGGGAGACCCAGTACTTC.

This chain links TRBV7-9 with TRBJ2-2, with a weak D call TRBD1 (6 bases). Deletions cut 5 bases from V and 4 bases from J, with 14 bases between. This CDR3 has 15 residues. The germline V gene encodes CDR1 SEHNR and CDR2 FQNEAQ (reference sequence). CDR3 protein: CASSPWTELTGELFF. The CDR3 DNA follows: TGTGCCAGCAGCCCCTGGACAGAGCTCACCGGGGAGCTGTTTTTT.

This clone was seen only once. The V call is TRBV30, the J call TRBJ2-1; D unresolved. The CDR3 has 13 amino acids. Germline V gene data show CDR1 as GTSNPN and CDR2 as SVGIG (reference sequence). The ends were cut back, 4 bases at V and 4 bases at J, with 11 bases in the middle. CDR3 protein: CAWIERAYNEQFF. The CDR3 bases are TGTGCCTGGATCGAACGGGCATACAATGAGCAGTTCTTC.

This chain uses TRBV13 with TRBJ1-4; no clear D. From germline, CDR1 is PRHDT and CDR2 FYEKMQ (reference sequence). The CDR3 runs to 15 residues. Trimming took 4 bases from V and 8 from J, leaving 17 bases between them. This chain's CDR3 is CASSSRERDIEKLFF. The CDR3 DNA sequence: TGTGCCAGCAGCTCCCGGGAGCGAGACATAGAAAAACTGTTTTTT.

The chain carries TRBV6-6 and TRBJ2-4, with TRBD2 as a possible D gene (6 bases). CDR3 size: 15 residues. V gave up 8 bases and J gave up 3 bases, with 17 bases separating them. The germline V gene encodes CDR1 MNHNY and CDR2 SVGAGI (reference sequence). For the CDR3, the DNA is TGTGCCAGCCGCCTCGGGAGAGCGGGCAAAAACATTCAGTACTTC. Protein product: CASRLGRAGKNIQYF.

V and J are TRBV12-3 or TRBV12-4 and TRBJ2-5, with D possibly TRBD1 on 5 matching bases. V gave up 7 bases and J gave up 1 base, with 10 bases separating them. The CDR3 length is 13 residues. CDR3 sequence: CASTPDSQETQYF. CDR3 sequence (DNA): TGTGCCAGCACCCCCGACAGCCAAGAGACCCAGTACTTC.

The chain employs TRBV12-5 and TRBJ1-5; 8 bases line up with TRBD1. Germline trimming cut 6 bases from V and 7 bases from J; bases unmatched to any gene: 5. The CDR3 has 13 residues. Germline lookup yields CDR1 LGHNT and CDR2 FRNRAP. The CDR3 is CASGQGVQQPQHF. CDR3 coding DNA: TGTGCTAGTGGACAGGGGGTCCAGCAGCCCCAGCATTTT.

The rearrangement uses TRBV7-9 and TRBJ2-1, with D possibly matching TRBD2 (5 bases). Trimming took 5 bases from V and 9 from J, leaving 17 bases between them. The germline V gene encodes CDR1 SEHNR and CDR2 FQNEAQ (reference sequence). This CDR3 is 14 amino acids long. CDR3 in amino acids: CASSGLWAAAEQFF. For the CDR3, the DNA is TGTGCCAGCAGCGGCCTTTGGGCAGCGGCTGAGCAGTTCTTC.

The chain has TRBV20-1 and TRBJ1-1; 7 nucleotides match TRBD1. CDR3 length: 11 amino acids. V trimming: 3 bases; J trimming: 11 bases; junction bases outside the gene matches: 6. Per germline, CDR1 DFQATT and CDR2 SNEGSKA (reference sequence). The CDR3: CSARETGRAFF. CDR3 DNA sequence: TGCAGTGCTAGGGAGACAGGGAGGGCTTTCTTT.

The V and J genes are TRBV18 and TRBJ2-5; 7 bases are shared with TRBD2. After removal of 2 bases from V and 7 bases from J, the junction contained 7 bases not matched to a gene. Germline V gene lookup returns CDR1 KGHSH and CDR2 LQKENI. The CDR3 loop spans 14 amino acids. The DNA for the CDR3 is TGTGCCAGCTCACCAAGGGAGGGCCGTCGGACCCAGTACTTC. Translated, it gives CASSPREGRRTQYF.

The rearrangement links TRBV2 to TRBJ1-2; tentative D call: TRBD1 (5 bases). CDR1 is SNHLY and CDR2 is FYNNEI in the germline V gene. The ends were cut back, 3 bases at V and 1 base at J, with 6 bases in the middle. This CDR3 contains 13 residues. The CDR3 spells CASSEDINYGYTF. CDR3 sequence (DNA): TGTGCCAGCAGTGAGGACATTAACTATGGCTACACCTTC.